This entry describes one TCR beta chain. Its antigen remains unidentified. The Oncomine TCR Beta short-read assay was applied to DNA of cultured CD4+ T cells. TCRdb independently ran MiXCR on the PCR reads; one entry per CDR3 protein. The repertoire holds 15,000 to 20,000 distinct CDR3 sequences, with approximately 70% as singletons. This sample is drawn from a study of vaccination and CD4 T cells after COVID-19. Study context: Control cultures were given a CEFX pool, an HIV-1 Nef pool, or no peptide.

This sample's treatment: approximately nine-day PBMC culture with coronavirus spike peptide pools or control peptides (ViraFEST assay). Trimming took off 2 bases at V and 0 bases at J, with 11 bases between the two ends. This CDR3 is built from 16 residues. Germline V gene data show CDR1 as SNHLY and CDR2 as FYNNEI. The chain recombines TRBV2 with TRBJ2-4; no definite D call. This receptor was taken from a human donor who had recovered from COVID-19. The source material was CD4+ T cells from blood, cultured in vitro. CDR3 DNA sequence: TGTGCCAGCAGTGAATCTTCTCTCTTAGCCAAAAACATTCAGTACTTC. It codes for CASSESSLLAKNIQYF.